This TCR beta chain was found in a study of blood T cells in healthy people across ages. Findings and limits, study-wide: Naive CD4+ cell counts and diversity both ran higher in long-lived than in aged donors.

Samples each had at least 5 micrograms of total RNA extracted. This clonotype was counted only a few times. Its target is unknown. A second 7 to 11 cycle PCR used barcoded and J-beta primers. Paired-end reads containing CDR3 totaled no fewer than 2.5 million for each sample. One entry per CDR3 protein, called by TCRdb with MiXCR from the 5' RACE reads. In the table there are roughly 700,000 distinct CDR3 sequences, 45% to 50% of which are singletons. V lost 4 bases to trimming and J lost 7 bases, with 11 bases between them. The CDR3 length is 13 residues. CDR1 and CDR2 (germline): SNHLY, FYNNEI. The sequence was obtained from a woman aged 55-70 years in good health. The material sequenced was blood. The chain links TRBV2 to TRBJ2-4, with D uncertain. The CDR3 region has the DNA TGTGCCAGCAGTGCTGAGATGCAGAACATTCAGTACTTC. It encodes CASSAEMQNIQYF.